Shown below are 13 T cell receptor beta chains from a single sample sequenced in a study of response to subunit inactivated influenza vaccine. One entry per CDR3 protein results from TCRdb running MiXCR on the RT-PCR reads. This table holds roughly 700,000 distinct CDR3 sequences, approximately 15% found once. Sequencing was performed on PBMCs from blood, taken around 14 days before vaccination. The receptors here all came from a man aged 50 to 59 who received an inactivated influenza vaccine.

This clonotype has only a few counts. J is TRBJ1-2 and V is TRBV12-3 or TRBV12-4; 8 bases map to TRBD1. V lost 4 bases and J lost 4; bases outside the gene matches: 2. The CDR3 is 13 amino acids. The CDR3: CASSYTGGYGYTF. CDR3 DNA: TGTGCCAGCAGTTATACAGGGGGCTATGGCTACACCTTC.

This clonotype was seen repeatedly, ten times or more. The chain carries TRBV6-5 and TRBJ2-5, with D uncertain. In germline, CDR1 is MNHEY, CDR2 SVGAGI. This CDR3 is built from 13 residues. The V and J ends lost 2 bases and 5 bases respectively, with 9 bases between them. The CDR3 DNA reads TGTGCCAGCAGTTACGGCTTAGGGGAGACCCAGTACTTC. The encoded protein is CASSYGLGETQYF.

The table lists this clonotype with a few counts. The rearrangement joins TRBV7-9 to TRBJ2-1; D not resolved. The CDR3 runs to 15 residues. The germline gives CDR1 SEHNR, CDR2 FQNEAQ (reference sequence). V was pared by 2 bases and J by 10 bases, with 18 bases between. CDR3 sequence: CASSLFAPAGLEQFF. The CDR3 bases are TGTGCCAGCAGCTTATTTGCTCCAGCCGGCCTCGAGCAGTTCTTC.

The chain recombines TRBV11-2 with TRBJ2-5; D is unclear. Germline V gene sequence: CDR1 SGHAT, CDR2 FQNNGV. The V end lost 6 bases, the J end lost 3 bases, and 17 bases lay between the germline ends. This CDR3 comprises 15 residues. The CDR3 loop reads CASRLLGSAKETQYF. The CDR3 nucleotides read TGTGCCAGCAGACTATTGGGCTCTGCTAAAGAGACCCAGTACTTC.

The rearrangement links TRBV20-1 to TRBJ2-7, with 13 bases aligning to TRBD2. This CDR3 comprises 14 residues. The V segment lost 3 bases and the J segment 6 bases; nucleotides outside the gene matches: 5. Germline V gene sequence: CDR1 DFQATT, CDR2 SNEGSKA (reference sequence). DNA of the CDR3: TGCAGTGCTAGGGAAGGACTAGCGGGAGTCGAGCAGTACTTC. Amino acids: CSAREGLAGVEQYF.

This clonotype was detected ten times or more. This rearrangement joins TRBV27 to TRBJ2-7, with D perhaps TRBD1 or TRBD2 (5 bases each). The CDR3 consists of 13 residues. Germline V gene lookup returns CDR1 MNHEY and CDR2 SMNVEV (reference sequence). Trimming pared 5 bases from V and 4 bases from J, leaving 12 bases between. The CDR3 is CASSRDGAYEQYF. CDR3 DNA sequence: TGTGCCAGCAGTAGGGACGGAGCTTACGAGCAGTACTTC.

The rearrangement uses TRBV20-1 and TRBJ2-1; D possibly corresponds to TRBD1 (6 bases). Germline assignment: CDR1 DFQATT and CDR2 SNEGSKA (reference sequence). Trimming cost V 1 base and J 4 bases, with 14 bases left between them. This CDR3 region has 15 residues. Here the CDR3 reads CSARVTGNPYNEQFF. CDR3 sequence (DNA): TGCAGTGCTAGAGTCACAGGGAACCCATACAATGAGCAGTTCTTC.

This clonotype was counted between two and nine times. The V and J genes are TRBV27 and TRBJ1-1, with a weak D call TRBD1 (5 bases). Per germline, CDR1 MNHEY and CDR2 SMNVEV (reference sequence). V lost 6 bases, J lost 4 bases, and 15 bases lay in between. The CDR3 is 14 amino acids. This CDR3 is CASSKSVGGTEAFF. For the CDR3, the DNA is TGTGCCAGCAGCAAGTCAGTCGGGGGCACTGAAGCTTTCTTT.

This clonotype has just a few counts. The chain links TRBV7-9 to TRBJ2-1, with D possibly being TRBD2 (5 bases). Germline V gene data show CDR1 as SEHNR and CDR2 as FQNEAQ (reference sequence). V was clipped by 5 bases and J by 10 bases, with 15 bases between them. This CDR3 contains 13 residues. The CDR3 here is CASSEEVFEEQFF. The CDR3 DNA reads as TGTGCCAGCAGCGAGGAGGTGTTCGAGGAGCAGTTCTTC.

This clonotype has a handful of counts. The chain has TRBV4-3 and TRBJ1-2, with 10 bases identical to TRBD1. This CDR3 contains 15 residues. Germline-derived CDR1 and CDR2 are LGHNA and YSLEER. J lost 4 bases, V lost 4 bases, and 6 bases had no gene match. The DNA of the CDR3 is TGCGCCAGCAGCCCTGGGACAGGGGCCGTCTATGGCTACACCTTC. Translation gives CASSPGTGAVYGYTF.

This clonotype appeared a few times. V gene TRBV7-9 combines with J gene TRBJ2-7; D uncertain. V was shortened by 5 bases and J by 6 bases, with 11 bases between the two germline ends. Germline CDR1 reads SEHNR; CDR2 reads FQNEAQ (reference sequence). The CDR3 totals 12 residues. CDR3 nucleotides: TGTGCCAGCAGCCGCAGACTGGTCGAGCAGTACTTC. It is translated as CASSRRLVEQYF.

This clonotype was observed a few times. The CDR3 DNA reads TGTGCCAGCAGTTACGTACTTGCCAGATCCTACGAGCAGTACTTC. Amino acid sequence: CASSYVLARSYEQYF. J is TRBJ2-7 and V is TRBV6-2 or TRBV6-3; D ambiguous. V was shortened by 2 bases and J by 1 base, with 12 bases between the two germline ends. CDR1 and CDR2 from the germline V gene are MNHEY and SVGEGT. The CDR3 consists of 15 residues.

This clonotype occurred many times. This chain connects TRBV12-3 or TRBV12-4 to TRBJ1-6, with D tentatively TRBD1 (5 bases). Trimming left V 5 bases short and J 5 bases short, with 10 bases between. This CDR3 region has 14 residues. The CDR3 DNA reads as TGTGCCAGCAGTACCGACAGAGATAATTCACCCCTCCACTTT. This gives the protein CASSTDRDNSPLHF.